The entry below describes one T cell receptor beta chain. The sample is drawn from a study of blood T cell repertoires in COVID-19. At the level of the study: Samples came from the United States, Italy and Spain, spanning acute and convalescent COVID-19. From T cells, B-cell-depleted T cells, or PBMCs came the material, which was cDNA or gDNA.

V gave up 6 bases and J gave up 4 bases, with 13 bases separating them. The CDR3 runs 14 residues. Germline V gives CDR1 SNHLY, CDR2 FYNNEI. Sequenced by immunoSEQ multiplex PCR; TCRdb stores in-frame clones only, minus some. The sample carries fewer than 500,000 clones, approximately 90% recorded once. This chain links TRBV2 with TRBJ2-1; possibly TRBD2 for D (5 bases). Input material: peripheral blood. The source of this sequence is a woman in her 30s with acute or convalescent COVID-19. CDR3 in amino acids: CASRQRGLYNEQFF. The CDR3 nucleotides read TGTGCCAGCAGGCAAAGAGGGCTGTACAATGAGCAGTTCTTC.